This T cell receptor (beta chain) was documented in a study of prognosis after radiotherapy for stage I lung cancer listed by TCRdb under 2021. General notes on the study: Between April 2018 and January 2019, about 19 stage I NSCLC patients were enrolled in Nanjing, China. Roughly five patients had oligometastatic NSCLC after their primary tumor was surgically resected, and 12 to 15 patients had newly diagnosed primary stage I lung tumors. Concurrent therapy was not administered to any patient alongside SBRT. A total of roughly 38 blood samples from approximately 20 patients were sequenced, with one sample obtained before and one obtained after SBRT for each patient. The cohort comprised around 14 men and 5 or 6 women with a median age of roughly 69 years, ranging from roughly 50 to 84 years. SBRT was delivered in 3 to 5 fractions with a biologically effective dose of at least 100 Gy, and image-guided IMRT or VMAT was used for delivery. This study profiled peripheral blood TCR beta repertoires from stage I NSCLC patients before and after stereotactic body radiotherapy and linked the repertoires to distant failure. Every patient was deemed medically inoperable, approximately eleven because of comorbidities and several because they refused surgery. Distant metastases were developed by four of the 19 patients after SBRT, at a median of around seven months, whereas no significant progression was observed in the other 15 patients. Squamous cell carcinoma histology was identified in 6 or 7 patients, and adenocarcinoma histology was identified in twelve patients. The paper's findings and limits, for the study overall: Post-SBRT Shannon entropy and its change from baseline were lower in patients who developed distant metastases; baseline Shannon entropy was not associated with metastases. The small cohort and short follow-up limited the study, so independent validation of the findings is needed. After SBRT, the number of unique TCR clones decreased (median approximately 10,000 before versus 6,500 to 7,500 after; Wilcoxon paired P=0.011). No determination of tumor specificity was made for expanded TCR clones. Differences by metastasis status were reportedly seen in TRBV and TRBJ usage frequencies, involving two V genes at baseline and, after SBRT, several V genes and two J genes. No adjustment for multiple comparisons was applied to any of the reported P values.

From cysteine to phenylalanine, the CDR3 is 15 amino acids long. Only CDR3 DNA is held: 45 bases, read in frame from base 1. The CDR1 and CDR2 encoded by the germline V gene (reference sequence) are GTSNPN and SVGIG. V and J are trimmed by 1 base and 5 bases, and the gene matches miss 7 bases of the junction. All patients had node-negative disease on CT and PET/CT, and none had a history of other malignancies or had previously received chemotherapy or radiotherapy. At each of the two time points, 6 to 7.5 milliliters of peripheral venous blood were collected into EDTA tubes. Ficoll-Paque Plus density-gradient centrifugation was used to isolate PBMCs. Samples were stored at -80°C immediately after collection until analysis. Two rounds of multiplex PCR on genomic DNA were used to amplify the TCR beta CDR3 region. In the first PCR round, primers specific to each TRBV and TRBJ gene were used, and the primer sequences were filed in Chinese patent CN105087789A. Universal primers were used in the second round of PCR. The Roche High Pure PCR Template Preparation Kit was used to extract genomic DNA from the frozen PBMCs. An Illumina HiSeq 3000 was used to sequence the libraries paired-end with 151 bp reads. Per the source publication's procedure: CutAdapt was used to discard raw reads that did not contain the multiplex PCR primer sequences. Using PEAR, the high-quality paired reads were merged into contigs. By alignment to reference sequences, MiXCR assigned TRB V, D and J gene segments to each contig. To remove sequencing errors, CDR3 sequences were clustered according to base quality and sequence similarity. Shannon entropy, normalized by the natural log of the productive TCR sequence number, served as the measure of diversity. One minus Shannon entropy divided by the natural log of the number of unique clonotypes was used as the definition of clonality. Progression-free survival cut-offs for repertoire metrics were chosen using the Youden index of ROC curves, with analyses run in R 3.5.3. TCRdb reprocessed the public reads (quality trimming at Q25 with fastp, clone calling with MiXCR) and kept in-frame beta chains. Under each unique CDR3 protein, matching rows form one entry showing the most common genes and DNA. These V and J calls derive from TCRdb rather than the authors' analysis. This sample lists approximately 28,000 distinct CDR3 sequences; about 40% were detected once. 15% of the sample goes to the ten largest clones.

This clonotype was recorded at least ten times. No antigen is known for it. No clone much larger than this one lies a single base away; base qualities are absent. The sample was PBMCs, taken before or after stereotactic body radiation therapy (not recorded which). Recombination connected TRBV30 to TRBJ2-5; TRBD2 aligns with 10 central bases. The source of this sequence is a donor aged 50 or older with non-small cell lung cancer. The DNA is TGTGCCTGGAGTGCAGGACTAGCGGTGGGGGAGACCCAGTACTTC. The resulting protein is CAWSAGLAVGETQYF.